Shown below are 14 T cell receptor beta chains from a single sample sequenced in a study of blood T cell repertoires in COVID-19. Libraries were prepared by immunoSEQ multiplex PCR; TCRdb keeps only in-frame clonotypes and omits some of them. The sample holds some 120,000 clones; 80% to 85% are singletons and the top ten take 3.5% to 4.5%. Sequencing was performed on peripheral blood. The source of these receptors is a woman in her fifties or sixties with acute or convalescent COVID-19.

The count of this clone is one. This chain joins TRBV18 and TRBJ2-6; 8 bases line up with TRBD1. V trimming: 2 bases; J trimming: 0 bases; junction bases outside the gene matches: 6. Germline lookup yields CDR1 KGHSH and CDR2 LQKENI. The CDR3 is 18 residues long. The CDR3 sequence is CASSPSGTGGSGANVLTF. In nucleotides, the CDR3 is TGTGCCAGCTCACCATCCGGGACAGGAGGCTCTGGGGCCAACGTCCTGACTTTC.

This clone was found a few times. The chain couples TRBV2 to TRBJ1-1; TRBD1 aligns across 10 bases. Looked up from germline, CDR1 is SNHLY and CDR2 is FYNNEI. CDR3 size: 14 residues. V dropped 6 bases and J dropped 5; count of bases not matched to a gene: 6. The CDR3 DNA sequence: TGTGCCAGCAGCGGGACAGGGGCTAGTACTGAAGCTTTCTTT. It specifies CASSGTGASTEAFF.

The V gene is TRBV10-3, the J gene TRBJ2-1; TRBD2 agrees at 11 bases. The ends lost 2 bases at V and 6 bases at J; junction bases unmatched: 3. The CDR3 length is 15 residues. Germline CDR1 reads ENHRY; CDR2 reads SYGVKD. The CDR3 here is CAISETSGSINEQFF. The DNA for the CDR3 is TGTGCCATCAGTGAGACTAGCGGGAGTATCAATGAGCAGTTCTTC.

This clone appeared a few times. V usage is TRBV19 and J usage is TRBJ1-1; no reliable D call. The CDR3 has 13 amino acids. Germline lookup yields CDR1 LNHDA and CDR2 SQIVND (reference sequence). Trimming cost V 5 bases and J 1 base, with 8 bases left between them. The CDR3 reads CASSPTGNTEAFF. The CDR3 DNA follows: TGTGCCAGTAGTCCCACGGGGAACACTGAAGCTTTCTTT. Using reference TRBV19 and TRBJ1-1 for the parts outside the CDR3, the full variable domain is DGGITQSPKYLFRKEGQNVTLSCEQNLNHDAMYWYRQDPGQGLRLIYYSQIVNDFQKGDIAEGYSVSREKKESFPLTVTSAQKNPTAFYLCASSPTGNTEAFFGQGTRLTVV.

The chain links TRBV5-1 to TRBJ2-1, with 7 positions matching TRBD1. This CDR3 is 16 amino acids long. CDR1 and CDR2 (germline): SGHRS, YFSETQ. V was pared by 0 bases and J by 4 bases, with 7 bases of the junction left unmatched. For the CDR3, the DNA is TGCGCCAGCAGCTTGGAGGGGACAGCTATTTACAATGAGCAGTTCTTC. Encoded protein: CASSLEGTAIYNEQFF.

The V and J genes are TRBV4-2 and TRBJ2-5; TRBD2 might be the D (5 bases). Germline V gene lookup returns CDR1 LGHNA and CDR2 YNFKEQ. This CDR3 is 15 amino acids long. V lost 0 bases and J 3 bases, leaving 11 bases between the germline ends. This chain's CDR3 is CASSQDRGSKETQYF. CDR3 in DNA: TGTGCCAGCAGCCAAGATCGAGGGTCCAAAGAGACCCAGTACTTC.

This clone turned up a few times. This sample also contains other DNA sequences that code for the same CDR3. The chain employs TRBV6-5 and TRBJ2-1, with 9 nucleotides matching TRBD2. Germline CDR1 and CDR2: MNHEY and SVGAGI. The CDR3 consists of 16 residues. Trimming at V came to 3 bases and at J to 10 bases, leaving 13 bases not matched to a gene. CDR3: CASSYGASGGPKEQFF. CDR3 coding DNA: TGTGCCAGCAGTTATGGGGCGAGCGGGGGGCCAAAAGAGCAGTTCTTC.

J is TRBJ2-6 and V is TRBV14; D possibly corresponds to TRBD2 (6 bases). Germline lookup yields CDR1 SGHDN and CDR2 FVKESK. V lost 1 base and J 1 base, leaving 14 bases between the germline ends. The CDR3 runs 18 residues. CDR3 DNA: TGTGCCAGCAGCCAAGCCTGGGGGGTCAGTTCTGGGGCCAACGTCCTGACTTTC. Its translation: CASSQAWGVSSGANVLTF.

The rearrangement joins TRBV5-5 to TRBJ1-5; D not certain. Germline CDR1 reads SGHKS; CDR2 reads YYEKEE (reference sequence). The CDR3 extends over 14 amino acids. Trimming took off 6 bases at V and 0 bases at J, with 10 bases between the two ends. The CDR3 reads CASTPGLSNQPQHF. CDR3 coding DNA: TGTGCCAGCACTCCGGGTCTTAGCAATCAGCCCCAGCATTTT.

The gene calls are TRBV15 and TRBJ2-4; tentative D call: TRBD1 (6 bases). The germline V and J ends were trimmed by 0 bases and 7 bases, with 13 bases remaining between them. The length of the CDR3 is 15 residues. Germline V gives CDR1 LNHNV, CDR2 YYDKDF (reference sequence). The CDR3 DNA reads TGTGCCACCAGCAGAGATGTGGGGGCTCTTAACATTCAGTACTTC. It is translated as CATSRDVGALNIQYF.

The genes are TRBV15 and TRBJ1-5; 9 nucleotides align to TRBD1. Germline values: CDR1 LNHNV, CDR2 YYDKDF (reference sequence). Losses at the gene ends were 2 bases for V and 5 bases for J; bases not matched to a gene: 7. CDR3 length equals 16 residues. CDR3 loop: CATSRTGTGRDQPQHF. The CDR3 DNA sequence: TGTGCCACCAGCAGAACCGGGACAGGGAGGGATCAGCCCCAGCATTTT.

The chain links TRBV3-1 (or the pseudogene TRBV3-2) to TRBJ2-3; perhaps TRBD2 as D (6 bases). The V gene's germline CDR1 is LGHDT and CDR2 YNNKEL (reference sequence). This CDR3 has 15 residues. The V end lost 0 bases, the J end lost 4 bases, and 11 bases lay between the germline ends. The CDR3 nucleotides are TGTGCCAGCAGCCAAGAGGGCGGAGGGGCAGATACGCAGTATTTT. This translates into CASSQEGGGADTQYF.

The genes are TRBV28 and TRBJ1-1, with D unresolved. V was shortened by 5 bases and J by 1 base, with 8 bases between the two germline ends. There are 13 residues in the CDR3. CDR1 is MDHEN, CDR2 SYDVKM, per germline. As DNA, the CDR3 is TGTGCCAGCAGTCTCAACACGAACACTGAAGCTTTCTTT. This encodes CASSLNTNTEAFF.

Here the CDR3 DNA reads TGTGCCACCGGGACTAGTCGTACCGGGGAGCTGTTTTTT. Translation: CATGTSRTGELFF. This rearrangement joins TRBV27 to TRBJ2-2; 8 nucleotides match TRBD2. Trimming took 10 bases from V and 5 from J; bases not matched to a gene: 6. The germline CDR1 and CDR2 sequences are MNHEY and SMNVEV (reference sequence). CDR3 length equals 13 residues.